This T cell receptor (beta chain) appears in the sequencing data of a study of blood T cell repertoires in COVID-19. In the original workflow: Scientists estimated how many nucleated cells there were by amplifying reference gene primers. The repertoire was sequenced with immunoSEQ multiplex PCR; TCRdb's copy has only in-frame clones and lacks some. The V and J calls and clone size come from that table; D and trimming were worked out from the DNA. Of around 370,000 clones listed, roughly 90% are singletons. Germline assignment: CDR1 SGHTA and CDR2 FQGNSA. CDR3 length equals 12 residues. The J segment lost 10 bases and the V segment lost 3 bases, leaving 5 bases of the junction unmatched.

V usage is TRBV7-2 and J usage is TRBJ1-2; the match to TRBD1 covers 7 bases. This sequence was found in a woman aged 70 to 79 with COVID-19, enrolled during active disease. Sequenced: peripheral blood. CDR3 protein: CASSFGTEHYTF. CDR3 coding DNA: TGTGCCAGCAGCTTTGGGACAGAGCACTACACCTTC.